This note documents a single TCR beta chain sequence. Method: immunoSEQ multiplex PCR; TCRdb's copy keeps in-frame clones and lacks some. The sample shows hundreds of thousands of clones, around 89% of them seen only once. This specimen belongs to a study of blood T cell repertoires in COVID-19. Whole-study context: Collection of acute and convalescent COVID-19 samples took place in the United States, Italy and Spain. PBMCs, B-cell-depleted T cells, or T cells provided the cDNA or gDNA that made up the material.

J was trimmed by 7 bases and V by 5 bases; bases with no gene match: 11. The length of the CDR3 is 14 residues. Germline CDR1 reads LNHDA; CDR2 reads SQIVND (reference sequence). Residents of under 25 US areas, aged about 18 to 100 years, made up the participants. The study counted Cohort 3 donors as recovered given two negative PCRs, clearance, or symptom resolution. Sequenced: PBMCs or T cells enriched from blood (not recorded which). This TCR came from a man in his forties or fifties who had recovered from COVID-19. This sequence joins TRBV19 and TRBJ2-7; 7 bases line up with TRBD1. DNA of the CDR3: TGTGCCAGTAGTGTATCGATAGGGACAGTTGAGCAGTACTTC. Protein sequence: CASSVSIGTVEQYF.